This TCR beta chain was recovered during a study of Ad26.COV2.S vaccination and SARS-CoV-2 variants. The overall study: Ad26.COV2.S arm of COV1001 included the donor.

CDR1 SGDLS and CDR2 YYNGEE come from the germline V gene. The CDR3 runs 13 residues. V gave up 1 base and J gave up 2 bases, with 5 bases separating them. The method was immunoSEQ multiplex PCR; TCRdb's version includes in-frame clones alone and lacks a portion of them. The sample shows 240,000 or so clones, around 87% of them seen only once. Study-level results: Researchers cautioned that TCR breadth and depth analyses may have underestimated total T cell responses.

The treatment: roughly 19 received Ad26.COV2.S at low or high dose, single or two shots; five or six received placebo; per-sample allocation not given. Sampling happened 63 days after the first vaccine or placebo injection. Regarding this clone: Its specificity is unknown.

This clonotype originated in a person aged 18 to 59 who received the Ad26.COV2.S COVID-19 vaccine or a placebo. This rearrangement joins TRBV9 to TRBJ2-3; no reliable D call. The source material was peripheral blood, sampled in a trial of Ad26.COV2.S vaccine versus placebo. This CDR3 is CASSVSNTDTQYF. CDR3 nucleotides: TGTGCCAGCAGCGTATCTAACACAGATACGCAGTATTTT.